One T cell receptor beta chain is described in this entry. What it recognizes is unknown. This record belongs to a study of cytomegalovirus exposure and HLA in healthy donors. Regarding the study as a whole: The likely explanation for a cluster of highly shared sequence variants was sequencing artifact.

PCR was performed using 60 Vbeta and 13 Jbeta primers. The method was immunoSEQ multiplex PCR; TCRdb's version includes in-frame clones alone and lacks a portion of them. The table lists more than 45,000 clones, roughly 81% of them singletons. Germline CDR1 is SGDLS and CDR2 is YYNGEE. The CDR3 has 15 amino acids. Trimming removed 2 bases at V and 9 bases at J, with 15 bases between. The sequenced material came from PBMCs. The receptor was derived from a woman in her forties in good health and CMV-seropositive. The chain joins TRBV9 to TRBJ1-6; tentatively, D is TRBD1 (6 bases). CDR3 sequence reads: CASSVEPGVGSPLHF. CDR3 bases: TGTGCCAGCAGCGTCGAACCAGGGGTCGGTTCACCCCTCCACTTT.